Listed here are 27 T cell receptor beta chains from one sample, sequenced in a study of cytomegalovirus exposure and HLA in healthy donors. Primers included in the PCR were 60 Vbeta and 13 Jbeta primers. The table came from immunoSEQ multiplex PCR; TCRdb's copy has only in-frame clones and leaves some out. The table includes tens of thousands of clones, roughly four fifths detected once. The sequenced sample was PBMCs. These receptors all stem from a male donor in good health and CMV-seropositive.

V and J are TRBV13 and TRBJ2-1; 12 bases are shared with TRBD2. Germline trimming cut 5 bases from V and 1 base from J; bases unmatched to any gene: 3. The CDR3 is 16 residues long. The germline gives CDR1 PRHDT, CDR2 FYEKMQ (reference sequence). CDR3 sequence: CASSLGLAGSYNEQFF. DNA of the CDR3: TGTGCCAGCAGCCTGGGACTAGCGGGTTCCTACAATGAGCAGTTCTTC.

The chain employs TRBV14 and TRBJ1-1, with D unclear. CDR1 SGHDN and CDR2 FVKESK come from the germline V gene. The CDR3 sequence is 14 residues long. V was pared by 1 base and J by 2 bases, with 8 bases between. CDR3 loop: CASSQAPKNTEAFF. CDR3 nucleotides: TGTGCCAGCAGCCAAGCCCCAAAAAACACTGAAGCTTTCTTT.

The rearrangement links TRBV5-1 to TRBJ1-2; possible D gene TRBD1, 5 bases. The CDR3 sequence is 14 residues long. Germline V lookup: CDR1 SGHRS, CDR2 YFSETQ. V was shortened by 0 bases and J by 6 bases, with 12 bases between the two germline ends. CDR3 loop: CASSLGQPSDGYTF. CDR3 in DNA: TGCGCCAGCAGCTTGGGACAGCCATCTGATGGCTACACCTTC.

The chain employs TRBV5-6 and TRBJ2-7, with TRBD1 matching over 7 bases. The CDR3 covers 18 residues. Germline trimming cut 3 bases from V and 0 bases from J; bases unmatched to any gene: 15. The germline V gene has CDR1 SGHDT and CDR2 YYEEEE. CDR3 coding DNA: TGTGCCAGCAGCTCACTTCAGGACGGGACAGCTTACTCCTACGAGCAGTACTTC. Its translation is CASSSLQDGTAYSYEQYF.

The chain employs TRBV7-4 and TRBJ2-7, with a possible D match to TRBD1 (6 bases). Germline CDR1 SGHVT, CDR2 SQSDAQ. This CDR3 is built from 19 residues. Trimming left V 0 bases short and J 0 bases short, with 21 bases between. This CDR3 is CASSLADRSGHLPSYEQYF. The CDR3 DNA is TGTGCCAGCAGCTTAGCGGACCGATCGGGACACCTTCCCTCCTACGAGCAGTACTTC.

The V gene is TRBV18, the J gene TRBJ2-4, with D perhaps TRBD1 (6 bases). V lost 0 bases and J 1 base, leaving 10 bases between the germline ends. Germline V lookup: CDR1 KGHSH, CDR2 LQKENI. The CDR3 is made up of 16 amino acids. The CDR3 bases are TGTGCCAGCTCACCACCGGCAGGGGTGGCCAAAAACATTCAGTACTTC. It translates to CASSPPAGVAKNIQYF.

The gene calls are TRBV9 and TRBJ2-7; 12 bases are a match to TRBD2. Germline lookup yields CDR1 SGDLS and CDR2 YYNGEE. The junction had 4 bases not matched to a gene; V was cut back by 4 bases and J by 2 bases. This CDR3 contains 15 residues. CDR3 coding DNA: TGTGCCAGCAGCTTAACTAGCGGGGGGACCTACGAGCAGTACTTC. It encodes CASSLTSGGTYEQYF.

V is TRBV7-6 and J is TRBJ2-1; 12 nucleotides agree with TRBD1. The CDR3 loop spans 15 amino acids. Losses at the gene ends were 5 bases for V and 7 bases for J; bases not matched to a gene: 6. Per the germline V gene, CDR1 is SGHVS and CDR2 is FNYEAQ. This CDR3 is CASSARDRGQNEQFF. The DNA for the CDR3 is TGTGCCAGCAGCGCACGGGACAGGGGGCAAAATGAGCAGTTCTTC.

The chain links TRBV5-1 to TRBJ2-5; 9 bases line up with TRBD1. From germline, CDR1 is SGHRS and CDR2 YFSETQ. V lost 0 bases, J lost 4 bases, and 7 bases stayed unmatched. The CDR3 is 16 residues long. CDR3 protein: CASSLGGQGGGETQYF. In DNA, the CDR3 is TGCGCCAGCAGCTTGGGGGGACAGGGAGGAGGAGAGACCCAGTACTTC.

J is TRBJ2-3 and V is TRBV7-2; 10 nucleotides agree with TRBD2. The trim removed 1 base at V and 2 bases at J, leaving 3 bases unmatched. This CDR3 is built from 16 residues. Germline-derived CDR1 and CDR2 are SGHTA and FQGNSA. The CDR3 region has the DNA TGTGCCAGCAGCTTAGTTAGCGGGGGGATCACAGATACGCAGTATTTT. It translates to CASSLVSGGITDTQYF.

This clone was picked up one time. The chain combines TRBV15 with TRBJ2-7, with D tentatively TRBD1 (8 bases). The length of the CDR3 is 16 residues. The germline V and J ends were trimmed by 1 base and 4 bases, with 17 bases remaining between them. CDR1 LNHNV and CDR2 YYDKDF come from the germline V gene (reference sequence). The CDR3 DNA is TGTGCCACCAGCAGAGGGCGGACAGGGAGGGTTTACGAGCAGTACTTC. It codes for CATSRGRTGRVYEQYF.

This clone has a single count. The rearrangement uses TRBV7-9 and TRBJ1-2; D gene uncertain. Germline V lookup: CDR1 SEHNR, CDR2 FQNEAQ (reference sequence). The CDR3 contains 14 residues. V was trimmed by 1 base and J by 7 bases, leaving 13 bases between them. CDR3 bases: TGTGCCAGCAGCTTAGAGTTTACAGTGGGTGGCTACACCTTC. Encoded protein: CASSLEFTVGGYTF.

This clone was counted between two and nine times. The junction departs from the called germline gene at one end, perhaps through a read error. The chain has TRBV14 and TRBJ1-4; 12 bases fit TRBD1. Per the germline V gene, CDR1 is SGHDN and CDR2 is FVKESK. CDR3 length equals 14 residues. This chain's CDR3 is CASSRSGTGGFLVF. The DNA for the CDR3 is TGTGCCAGCAGCCGCAGCGGGACAGGGGGCTTCCTGGTTTTT.

This clone has just a few counts. This rearrangement joins TRBV19 to TRBJ2-7; 7 bases align to TRBD1. The J segment lost 7 bases and the V segment lost 5 bases, leaving 14 bases of the junction unmatched. The CDR3 covers 15 residues. Germline V CDR1 and CDR2: LNHDA, SQIVND (reference sequence). CDR3 nucleotides: TGTGCCAGTAGTCCCATTCGACAGGGTGGTTTGGAGCAGTACTTC. It encodes CASSPIRQGGLEQYF.

This chain links TRBV4-2 with TRBJ2-2; D might be TRBD2 (5 bases). This CDR3 region has 18 residues. V lost 0 bases and J lost 4, with 18 bases in between. Germline loops: CDR1 LGHNA, CDR2 YNFKEQ. CDR3 coding DNA: TGTGCCAGCAGCCAAGATCGAAGGAGTCAGGCGGGCACCGGGGAGCTGTTTTTT. It translates to CASSQDRRSQAGTGELFF.

This clone was found a few times. The chain is built from TRBV19 and TRBJ1-5; a possible D gene is TRBD1 (5 bases). This CDR3 comprises 14 residues. CDR1 and CDR2 from the germline V gene are LNHDA and SQIVND (reference sequence). The V end was cut by 7 bases, the J end by 9 bases, with 19 bases between. The CDR3 sequence: CASNPAADMRPQHF. The CDR3 coding sequence is TGTGCCAGTAACCCCGCCGCGGACATGCGGCCCCAGCATTTT.

The chain joins TRBV30 to TRBJ2-3, with TRBD1 matching 8 bases. This CDR3 has 16 residues. Germline-derived CDR1 and CDR2 are GTSNPN and SVGIG (reference sequence). The V and J ends lost 0 bases and 4 bases, in that order; junction bases with no gene match: 9. In nucleotides, the CDR3 is TGTGCCTGGAGTGTAGGGTACAGGGGGGTAGCAGATACGCAGTATTTT. It encodes CAWSVGYRGVADTQYF.

This clone appeared a single time. The CDR3: CASSLTEGEQYF. Written as DNA, the CDR3 is TGTGCCAGCTCCCTCACCGAGGGCGAGCAGTACTTC. V is TRBV18 and J is TRBJ2-7; weak D call: TRBD2 (5 bases). The germline CDR1 and CDR2 sequences are KGHSH and LQKENI. V shed 6 bases and J shed 6 bases, with 12 bases lying between them. The length of the CDR3 is 12 residues.

This sequence joins TRBV5-1 and TRBJ2-3, with TRBD2 matching 9 bases. This CDR3 has 16 amino acids. J gave up 2 bases and V 0 bases, and 4 bases lay outside the gene matches. Germline loops: CDR1 SGHRS, CDR2 YFSETQ. This CDR3 is CASSLGVAGVTDTQYF. The CDR3 coding sequence is TGCGCCAGCAGCTTGGGGGTAGCGGGAGTCACAGATACGCAGTATTTT.

This clone was seen only once. J is TRBJ1-1 and V is TRBV5-1, with 8 bases fitting TRBD1. There are 13 residues in the CDR3. Germline loops: CDR1 SGHRS, CDR2 YFSETQ. V trimming: 3 bases; J trimming: 8 bases; junction bases outside the gene matches: 6. For the CDR3, the DNA is TGCGCCAGCAGCTCACAAGACAGGGGCGAAGCTTTCTTT. As protein: CASSSQDRGEAFF.

V is TRBV5-1 and J is TRBJ2-5; weak D call: TRBD2 (6 bases). V was cut by 7 bases and J by 0 bases, with 10 bases left in between. The germline CDR1 and CDR2 sequences are SGHRS and YFSETQ. The CDR3 is made up of 13 amino acids. CDR3 DNA sequence: TGCGCCAGCTCACGCGGGAACCAAGAGACCCAGTACTTC. Its translation is CASSRGNQETQYF.

This CDR3 is CASSQARYTGTQYF. Here the CDR3 DNA reads TGTGCCAGCAGCCAGGCTAGGTACACGGGGACCCAGTACTTC. V gene TRBV14 combines with J gene TRBJ2-5; D gene uncertain. This CDR3 is built from 14 residues. Germline V gene sequence: CDR1 SGHDN, CDR2 FVKESK. Trimming removed 3 bases from V and 7 bases from J, with 15 bases in between. The variable domain in full, completed from reference TRBV14 and TRBJ2-5, reads EAGVTQFPSHSVIEKGQTVTLRCDPISGHDNLYWYRRVMGKEIKFLLHFVKESKQDESGMPNNRFLAERTGGTYSTLKVQPAELEDSGVYFCASSQARYTGTQYFGPGTRLLVL.

This clone was counted a few times. The rearrangement uses TRBV27 and TRBJ2-3; D possibly corresponds to TRBD2 (6 bases). Germline V gene lookup returns CDR1 MNHEY and CDR2 SMNVEV (reference sequence). This CDR3 is built from 14 residues. Trimming left V 7 bases short and J 1 base short, with 12 bases between. The CDR3 bases are TGTGCCAGCAAGGTGTGGGGGGGCACAGATACGCAGTATTTT. It codes for CASKVWGGTDTQYF.

V usage is TRBV7-2 and J usage is TRBJ2-1; perhaps TRBD2 as D (6 bases). Trimming shortened V by 3 bases and J by 5 bases, and 8 bases separated the two germline ends. This CDR3 region has 13 residues. Germline V gene data show CDR1 as SGHTA and CDR2 as FQGNSA. The CDR3 loop reads CASSFGGNNEQFF. CDR3 in DNA: TGTGCCAGCAGCTTTGGCGGGAACAATGAGCAGTTCTTC. Based on the CDR3 plus reference TRBV7-2 and TRBJ2-1, the full variable domain is GAGVSQSPSNKVTEKGKDVELRCDPISGHTALYWYRQSLGQGLEFLIYFQGNSAPDKSGLPSDRFSAERTGGSVSTLTIQRTQQEDSAVYLCASSFGGNNEQFFGPGTRLTVL.

The rearrangement uses TRBV25-1 and TRBJ1-2; D ambiguous. CDR1 and CDR2 from the germline V gene are MGHDK and SYGVNS. The CDR3 is made up of 16 amino acids. V was shortened by 4 bases and J by 3 bases, with 18 bases between the two germline ends. For the CDR3, the DNA is TGTGCCAGCAGTGGCCCCGGGGAGGGTCGGTACTATGGCTACACCTTC. The encoded protein is CASSGPGEGRYYGYTF.

This chain connects TRBV7-2 to TRBJ2-7; 13 nucleotides align to TRBD2. The V segment lost 5 bases and the J segment 3 bases; nucleotides outside the gene matches: 10. Germline CDR1 SGHTA, CDR2 FQGNSA. The CDR3 has 17 residues. CDR3: CASSPNLLAGGGYEQYF. For the CDR3, the DNA is TGTGCCAGCAGCCCGAACCTACTAGCGGGGGGGGGCTACGAGCAGTACTTC.

The rearrangement uses TRBV7-3 and TRBJ1-1; TRBD1 might be the D (6 bases). Germline assignment: CDR1 SGHTA and CDR2 FQGTGA. This CDR3 has 14 residues. V lost 5 bases, J lost 6 bases, and 16 bases lay in between. This chain's CDR3 is CASSPDYRDAEAFF. DNA of the CDR3: TGTGCCAGCAGCCCCGACTACAGGGACGCTGAAGCTTTCTTT.